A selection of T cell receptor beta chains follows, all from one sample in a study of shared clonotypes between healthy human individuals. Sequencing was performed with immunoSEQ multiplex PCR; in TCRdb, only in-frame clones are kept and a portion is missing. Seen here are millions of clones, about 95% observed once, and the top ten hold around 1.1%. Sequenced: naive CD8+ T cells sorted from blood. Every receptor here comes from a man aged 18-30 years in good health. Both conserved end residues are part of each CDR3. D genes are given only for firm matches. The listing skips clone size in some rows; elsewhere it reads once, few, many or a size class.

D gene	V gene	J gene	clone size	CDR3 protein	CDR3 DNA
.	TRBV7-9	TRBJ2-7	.	CASSPRQEVDEQYF	TGTGCCAGCAGCCCTCGGCAGGAAGTGGACGAGCAGTACTTC
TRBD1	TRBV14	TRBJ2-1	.	CASSVIRGSYNEQFF	TGTGCCAGCAGCGTGATCAGGGGGTCCTACAATGAGCAGTTCTTC
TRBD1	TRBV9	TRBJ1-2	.	CASSASPTGTAYGYTF	TGTGCCAGCAGCGCTTCTCCGACCGGGACAGCCTATGGCTACACCTTC
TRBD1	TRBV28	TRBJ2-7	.	CASSSTGAYEQYF	TGTGCCAGCAGTAGCACAGGGGCCTACGAGCAGTACTTC
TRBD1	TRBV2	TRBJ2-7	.	CASRLGQGAQEQYF	TGTGCCAGCAGGCTCGGACAGGGGGCTCAAGAGCAGTACTTC
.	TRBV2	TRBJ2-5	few	CASSTTRPPETQYF	TGTGCCAGCAGTACGACTAGGCCCCCAGAGACCCAGTACTTC
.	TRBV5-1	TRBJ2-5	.	CASSLAAGETQYF	TGCGCCAGCAGCTTGGCTGCAGGAGAGACCCAGTACTTC
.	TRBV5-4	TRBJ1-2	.	CASSLTVPPRTVYGYTF	TGTGCCAGCAGCTTAACCGTGCCGCCTCGGACAGTCTATGGCTACACCTTC
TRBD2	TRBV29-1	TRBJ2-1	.	CSVDVGGGYNEQFF	TGCAGCGTTGACGTGGGGGGAGGGTACAATGAGCAGTTCTTC
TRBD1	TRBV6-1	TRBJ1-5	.	CASSERYWDRNQPQHF	TGTGCCAGCAGTGAAAGGTATTGGGACAGGAATCAGCCCCAGCATTTT
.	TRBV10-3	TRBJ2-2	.	CAITTSTGELFF	TGTGCCATCACCACGAGCACCGGGGAGCTGTTTTTT
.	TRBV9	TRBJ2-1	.	CASSVEAGTGNEQFF	TGTGCCAGCAGCGTAGAAGCAGGTACGGGGAATGAGCAGTTCTTC
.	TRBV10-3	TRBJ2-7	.	CAISVFRDRDEQYF	TGTGCCATCAGCGTCTTCAGGGATCGGGACGAGCAGTACTTC
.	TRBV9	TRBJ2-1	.	CASSVGGSIPNEQFF	TGTGCCAGCAGCGTAGGAGGATCAATCCCCAATGAGCAGTTCTTC
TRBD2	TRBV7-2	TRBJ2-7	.	CASSWGGLPPSYEQYF	TGTGCCAGCAGCTGGGGGGGGTTACCACCCTCCTACGAGCAGTACTTC
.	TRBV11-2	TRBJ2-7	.	CASSRWDKGPYF	TGTGCCAGCAGCCGGTGGGACAAGGGTCCATACTTC
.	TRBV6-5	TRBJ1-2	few	CASSYGQGGYTF	TGTGCCAGCAGTTACGGTCAGGGGGGCTACACCTTC
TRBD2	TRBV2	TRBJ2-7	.	CASTMTSGPYEQYF	TGTGCCAGCACTATGACTAGCGGACCCTACGAGCAGTACTTC
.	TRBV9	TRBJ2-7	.	CASSEAVGAYEQYF	TGTGCCAGCTCCGAGGCCGTGGGGGCATACGAGCAGTACTTC
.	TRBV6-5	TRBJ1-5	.	CASSPGFYSNQPQHF	TGTGCCAGCAGCCCAGGGTTCTATAGCAATCAGCCCCAGCATTTT
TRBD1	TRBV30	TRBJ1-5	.	CAWSEGQAAGPQHF	TGTGCCTGGAGTGAGGGACAGGCGGCGGGTCCCCAGCATTTT
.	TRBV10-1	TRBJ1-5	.	CASRLGGRDQPQHF	TGCGCCAGCAGGTTAGGGGGGAGGGATCAGCCCCAGCATTTT